This T cell receptor (beta chain) came from a study of T cell responses to AZD1222 COVID-19 vaccine. Study-level findings and limits: Increases in Spike-specific TCR breadth and depth were seen after two AZD1222 doses. A mostly white British donor set with more females was recruited, and clonal diversity was possibly underestimated. Unmutated variant regions are reportedly the target of nearly half of TCRs that are spike-specific. Seropositive at baseline were only a handful of AZD1222 recipients.

The CDR3 spans 17 residues. V was shortened by 5 bases and J by 4 bases, with 24 bases between the two germline ends. The germline CDR1 and CDR2 sequences are SGHVS and FQNEAQ. Profiled with immunoSEQ multiplex PCR; TCRdb holds only in-frame clones, not every one. The sample includes some 150,000 clones, just over 90% of them seen just once. A note on this clone: As yet, its antigen is unknown.

The V call is TRBV7-8, the J call TRBJ2-7; tentatively, D is TRBD2 (6 bases). The sequenced sample was peripheral blood, obtained on day 0 of MenACWY control vaccination. The sequence came from an adult in good health. Written as DNA, the CDR3 is TGTGCCAGCAGCCCCGTTATTTACCCGACTAGTAGGTACGAGCAGTACTTC. Protein sequence: CASSPVIYPTSRYEQYF.